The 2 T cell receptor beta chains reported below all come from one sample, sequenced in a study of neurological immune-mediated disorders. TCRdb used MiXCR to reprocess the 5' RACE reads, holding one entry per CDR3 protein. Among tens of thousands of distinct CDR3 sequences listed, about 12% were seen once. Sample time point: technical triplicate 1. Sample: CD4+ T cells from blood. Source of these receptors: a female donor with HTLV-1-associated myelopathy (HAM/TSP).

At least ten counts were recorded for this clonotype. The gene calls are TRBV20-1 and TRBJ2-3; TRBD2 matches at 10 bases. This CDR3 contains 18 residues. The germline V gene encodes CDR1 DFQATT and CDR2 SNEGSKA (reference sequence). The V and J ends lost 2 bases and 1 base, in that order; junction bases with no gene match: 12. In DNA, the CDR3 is TGCAGTGCTAGACCTAGCGGGAGAATAGTGGACGGCACAGATACGCAGTATTTT. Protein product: CSARPSGRIVDGTDTQYF.

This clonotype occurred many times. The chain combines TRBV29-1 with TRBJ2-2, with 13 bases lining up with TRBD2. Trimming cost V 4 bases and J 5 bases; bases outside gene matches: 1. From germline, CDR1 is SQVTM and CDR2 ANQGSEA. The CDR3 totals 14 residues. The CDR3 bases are TGCAGCGTTGGACTAGCGGGAGGAACCGGGGAGCTGTTTTTT. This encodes CSVGLAGGTGELFF.